This entry lists 10 T cell receptor beta chains sequenced from one sample in a study of cytomegalovirus exposure and HLA in healthy donors. Primers included in the PCR were 60 Vbeta and 13 Jbeta primers. Only in-frame clones appear in the TCRdb table, and some are missing; sequencing was by immunoSEQ multiplex PCR. The top ten clones hold roughly a sixth of a sample with about 200,000 clones, over 60% of them seen once. Sample: PBMCs. These TCRs come from a man aged 35-49 years in good health and CMV-seronegative.

The chain uses TRBV7-2 and TRBJ1-6; no clear D. CDR1 SGHTA and CDR2 FQGNSA come from the germline V gene. The CDR3 contains 15 residues. V lost 0 bases and J lost 10, with 13 bases in between. The CDR3 loop reads CASSLALGGNSPLHF. Here the CDR3 DNA reads TGTGCCAGCAGCTTAGCGCTAGGAGGAAACTCACCCCTCCACTTT.

The chain is built from TRBV19 and TRBJ2-7; a weak D match, TRBD2 (5 bases). CDR1 LNHDA and CDR2 SQIVND come from the germline V gene (reference sequence). This CDR3 contains 14 residues. V shed 1 base and J shed 0 bases, with 7 bases lying between them. The CDR3 is CASSIAGSSYEQYF. DNA for the CDR3: TGTGCCAGTAGTATAGCGGGATCCTCCTACGAGCAGTACTTC.

The chain has TRBV28 and TRBJ2-3, with 11 bases matching TRBD2. The CDR3 covers 13 residues. The trim removed 6 bases at V and 6 bases at J, leaving 2 bases unmatched. Germline V gene data show CDR1 as MDHEN and CDR2 as SYDVKM. CDR3 nucleotide sequence: TGTGCCAGCAGCTCTAGCGGGAGGGATACGCAGTATTTT. This encodes CASSSSGRDTQYF.

The CDR3 region is CASSFWGTGEGETQYF. In DNA, the CDR3 is TGCGCCAGCAGCTTCTGGGGGACAGGCGAAGGAGAGACCCAGTACTTC. The rearrangement links TRBV5-1 to TRBJ2-5, with 8 bases that match TRBD1. Germline trimming cut 2 bases from V and 4 bases from J; bases unmatched to any gene: 10. The CDR3 consists of 16 residues. Per the germline V gene, CDR1 is SGHRS and CDR2 is YFSETQ.

Only one count was recorded for this clone. The chain is built from TRBV5-1 and TRBJ2-1; TRBD2 matches 9 bases. The CDR3 length is 14 residues. V was pared by 4 bases and J by 8 bases, with 7 bases of the junction left unmatched. Per germline, CDR1 SGHRS and CDR2 YFSETQ. CDR3 nucleotide sequence: TGCGCCAGCAGCCTGGGGACTAGCTGGGATGAGCAGTTCTTC. Translating gives CASSLGTSWDEQFF.

The V call is TRBV6-1, the J call TRBJ2-3; 9 bases fit TRBD2. Germline CDR1 and CDR2: MNHNS and SASEGT. Trimming removed 4 bases from V and 2 bases from J; junction bases left unmatched: 19. The CDR3 runs 20 residues. In nucleotides, the CDR3 is TGTGCCAGCAGTGTTTCGGGACAGAGACTAGCGGAGGGCCACACAGATACGCAGTATTTT. Amino acids: CASSVSGQRLAEGHTDTQYF.

The chain employs TRBV7-9 and TRBJ2-1; 7 nucleotides match TRBD1. V gave up 7 bases and J gave up 6 bases; unmatched junction bases: 6. Germline assignment: CDR1 SEHNR and CDR2 FQNEAQ (reference sequence). The CDR3 spans 13 residues. The CDR3 DNA reads TGTGCCAGCAACGACAGGGAACTCAATGAGCAGTTCTTC. It translates to CASNDRELNEQFF.

The chain uses TRBV18 and TRBJ1-1; D is perhaps TRBD1 (6 bases). Germline lookup yields CDR1 KGHSH and CDR2 LQKENI. The length of the CDR3 is 15 residues. The V end was cut by 3 bases, the J end by 1 base, with 12 bases between. CDR3 sequence: CASSPRGTQNTEAFF. DNA for the CDR3: TGTGCCAGCTCACCGCGGGGGACACAGAACACTGAAGCTTTCTTT.

The CDR3 sequence is CASSPRQGANEKLFF. The DNA of the CDR3 is TGTGCCAGTAGTCCCCGACAGGGTGCGAATGAAAAACTGTTTTTT. V is TRBV19 and J is TRBJ1-4; 7 bases map to TRBD1. V shed 5 bases and J 5 bases; nucleotides not matched to a gene: 8. The CDR3 sequence is 15 residues long. The germline V gene encodes CDR1 LNHDA and CDR2 SQIVND (reference sequence).

The gene calls are TRBV2 and TRBJ2-2; 9 bases map to TRBD2. CDR3 length: 16 residues. From germline, CDR1 is SNHLY and CDR2 FYNNEI. Trimming cost V 1 base and J 3 bases; bases outside gene matches: 3. The CDR3 protein is CASSEGREGYTGELFF. The CDR3 DNA reads as TGTGCCAGCAGTGAAGGGCGGGAGGGCTACACCGGGGAGCTGTTTTTT.